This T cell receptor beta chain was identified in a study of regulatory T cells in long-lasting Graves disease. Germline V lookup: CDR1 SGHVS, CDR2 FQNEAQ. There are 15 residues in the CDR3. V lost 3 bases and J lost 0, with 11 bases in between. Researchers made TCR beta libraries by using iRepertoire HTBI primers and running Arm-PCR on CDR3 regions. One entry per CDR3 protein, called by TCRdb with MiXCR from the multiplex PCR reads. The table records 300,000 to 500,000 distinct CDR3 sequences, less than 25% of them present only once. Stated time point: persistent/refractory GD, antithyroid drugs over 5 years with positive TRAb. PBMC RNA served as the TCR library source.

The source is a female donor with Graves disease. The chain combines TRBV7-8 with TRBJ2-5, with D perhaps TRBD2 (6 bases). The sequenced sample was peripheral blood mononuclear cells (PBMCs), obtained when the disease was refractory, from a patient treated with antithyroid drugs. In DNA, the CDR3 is TGTGCCAGCAGCTTGGGGTCGGGGGACCAAGAGACCCAGTACTTC. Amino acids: CASSLGSGDQETQYF.